What follows are 21 T cell receptor beta chains derived from one specimen sequenced in a study of T cell responses to AZD1222 COVID-19 vaccine. Sequencing used immunoSEQ multiplex PCR; TCRdb keeps in-frame clones, though not all of them. Found here are 100,000 to 150,000 clones, 85% to 90% of them singletons; the top ten hold around 24%. The sample here was peripheral blood, taken on day 0 of AZD1222 vaccination. The receptors derive from an adult in good health.

V is TRBV5-6 and J is TRBJ1-2; D possibly corresponds to TRBD1 (5 bases). Germline V gene lookup returns CDR1 SGHDT and CDR2 YYEEEE. Trimming shortened V by 4 bases and J by 4 bases, and 17 bases separated the two germline ends. CDR3 length equals 15 residues. The CDR3 spells CASSPESGRSYGYTF. CDR3 coding DNA: TGTGCCAGCAGCCCAGAATCGGGACGGAGCTATGGCTACACCTTC.

The chain joins TRBV6-2 or TRBV6-3 to TRBJ1-1; D is unclear. Trimming left V 2 bases short and J 9 bases short, with 7 bases between. Per germline, CDR1 MNHEY and CDR2 SVGEGT. There are 11 residues in the CDR3. The CDR3 loop is CASSYGGKAFF. The CDR3 DNA reads TGTGCCAGCAGTTACGGTGGAAAAGCTTTCTTT.

The chain couples TRBV19 to TRBJ1-2, with D perhaps TRBD1 (6 bases). Germline V gives CDR1 LNHDA, CDR2 SQIVND (reference sequence). This CDR3 has 15 residues. Trimming cost V 3 bases and J 8 bases, with 19 bases left between them. The CDR3 loop reads CASSISRGGLYGYTF. CDR3 in DNA: TGTGCCAGTAGTATTAGTAGGGGGGGTCTCTACGGCTACACCTTC.

V gene TRBV20-1 combines with J gene TRBJ1-5; D uncertain. Trimming removed 3 bases at V and 6 bases at J, with 15 bases between. The CDR3 loop spans 14 amino acids. CDR1 and CDR2 (germline): DFQATT, SNEGSKA (reference sequence). CDR3 in amino acids: CSASPDGLRQPQHF. The CDR3 DNA reads as TGCAGTGCTAGTCCCGATGGGCTTCGTCAGCCCCAGCATTTT.

The chain links TRBV7-9 to TRBJ1-4; D not certain. The germline V and J ends were trimmed by 3 bases and 0 bases, with 8 bases remaining between them. Germline CDR1 is SEHNR and CDR2 is FQNEAQ (reference sequence). This CDR3 has 15 residues. The CDR3 loop reads CASSFQQTTNEKLFF. The CDR3 DNA reads as TGTGCCAGCAGCTTCCAACAGACAACTAATGAAAAACTGTTTTTT. Full variable domain (rest looked up from reference TRBV7-9 and TRBJ1-4): DTGVSQNPRHKITKRGQNVTFRCDPISEHNRLYWYRQTLGQGPEFLTYFQNEAQLEKSRLLSDRFSAERPKGSFSTLEIQRTEQGDSAMYLCASSFQQTTNEKLFFGSGTQLSVL.

V and J are TRBV7-9 and TRBJ2-3, with 8 bases matching TRBD2. J was trimmed by 4 bases and V by 5 bases; bases with no gene match: 8. The CDR3 sequence is 15 residues long. Germline V lookup: CDR1 SEHNR, CDR2 FQNEAQ (reference sequence). CDR3 loop: CASSKAAGGSDTQYF. Written as DNA, the CDR3 is TGTGCCAGCAGCAAAGCGGCGGGGGGCTCAGATACGCAGTATTTT.

The chain uses TRBV6-5 and TRBJ2-2; no firm D call. This CDR3 spans 16 amino acids. The germline CDR1 and CDR2 sequences are MNHEY and SVGAGI. The V end was cut by 0 bases, the J end by 1 base, with 9 bases between. For the CDR3, the DNA is TGTGCCAGCAGTTACTCGTATCCAGAGAACACCGGGGAGCTGTTTTTT. Amino acids: CASSYSYPENTGELFF.

The J gene is TRBJ2-7, the V gene TRBV6-4; possible D gene TRBD2, 6 bases. Germline CDR1 is MRHNA and CDR2 is SNTAGT. V was clipped by 6 bases and J by 0 bases, with 24 bases between them. This CDR3 has 18 residues. The CDR3 protein is CASRWEVIDPLNSYEQYF. CDR3 bases: TGTGCCAGCAGATGGGAGGTGATCGATCCACTTAACTCCTACGAGCAGTACTTC.

This clone was counted once. The chain couples TRBV18 to TRBJ2-7; D is unclear. V was trimmed by 2 bases and J by 2 bases, leaving 10 bases between them. Germline V gene data show CDR1 as KGHSH and CDR2 as LQKENI. CDR3 size: 14 residues. The CDR3 bases are TGTGCCAGCTCACCAAGCCTGGCGGCCTACGAGCAGTACTTC. It codes for CASSPSLAAYEQYF.

In its sample, this clone was seen a few times. This same CDR3 is encoded by further DNA sequences in the sample. CDR3 sequence reads: CASSPLSNEKLFF. The DNA of the CDR3 is TGTGCCAGCTCACCACTAAGTAATGAAAAACTGTTTTTT. The chain combines TRBV18 with TRBJ1-4; D gene ambiguous. The CDR3 has 13 residues. Germline values: CDR1 KGHSH, CDR2 LQKENI. Trimming pared 1 base from V and 4 bases from J, leaving 4 bases between. The full variable domain, completed using reference TRBV18 and TRBJ1-4, is NAGVMQNPRHLVRRRGQEARLRCSPMKGHSHVYWYRQLPEEGLKFMVYLQKENIIDESGMPKERFSAEFPKEGPSILRIQQVVRGDSAAYFCASSPLSNEKLFFGSGTQLSVL.

The chain carries TRBV14 and TRBJ1-2, with D possibly being TRBD1 (6 bases). This CDR3 spans 13 amino acids. The germline gives CDR1 SGHDN, CDR2 FVKESK. The ends were cut back, 4 bases at V and 7 bases at J, with 13 bases in the middle. CDR3 DNA: TGTGCCAGCAGCCCTTGGGGGGCGGGTGGCTACACCTTC. It is translated as CASSPWGAGGYTF.

The V call is TRBV7-2, the J call TRBJ1-3; 7 positions match TRBD1. V shed 5 bases, J shed 7 bases, and the junction held 11 bases outside the gene matches. CDR3 size: 15 residues. Germline CDR1 reads SGHTA; CDR2 reads FQGNSA. This CDR3 reads CASSQFLGQANTIYF. CDR3 nucleotide sequence: TGTGCCAGCAGCCAATTCCTAGGACAGGCCAACACCATATATTTT.

The V and J genes are TRBV12-3 or TRBV12-4 and TRBJ1-1; 7 positions agree with TRBD1. V shed 10 bases, J shed 2 bases, and the junction held 4 bases outside the gene matches. The CDR3 covers 12 residues. Here the CDR3 DNA reads TGTGCCACTGGGGACAGTAACACTGAAGCTTTCTTT. Protein sequence: CATGDSNTEAFF.

The rearrangement links TRBV27 to TRBJ1-5; D remains unclear. The germline V gene has CDR1 MNHEY and CDR2 SMNVEV (reference sequence). The CDR3 contains 14 residues. Trimming pared 3 bases from V and 4 bases from J, leaving 10 bases between. The CDR3 DNA is TGTGCCAGCAGTTTTACGGGCCCTAATCAGCCCCAGCATTTT. It codes for CASSFTGPNQPQHF.

V is TRBV2 and J is TRBJ2-7, with D tentatively TRBD2 (6 bases). Germline CDR1 SNHLY, CDR2 FYNNEI. Between the trimmed V and J ends, which lost 7 bases and 0 bases, there was a span of 16 bases. There are 15 residues in the CDR3. The CDR3, as DNA: TGTGCCAGCATGCGGGACGGACCCGGCTCCTACGAGCAGTACTTC. Its protein product is CASMRDGPGSYEQYF.

The V gene is TRBV10-2, the J gene TRBJ1-1, with 7 bases fitting TRBD1. Trimming at V came to 7 bases and at J to 1 base, leaving 3 bases not matched to a gene. CDR1 is WSHSY and CDR2 is SAAADI in the germline V gene. The CDR3 runs 13 residues. The chain's CDR3 is CASTRGRNTEAFF. The CDR3 region has the DNA TGCGCCAGCACCAGGGGGAGGAACACTGAAGCTTTCTTT.

The gene calls are TRBV18 and TRBJ1-4; 10 bases fit TRBD1. The trim removed 1 base at V and 6 bases at J, leaving 2 bases unmatched. The CDR3 spans 15 residues. Germline CDR1 is KGHSH and CDR2 is LQKENI. CDR3 in DNA: TGTGCCAGCTCACCACTCGGGACAGGGGATGAAAAACTGTTTTTT. Its protein product is CASSPLGTGDEKLFF.

The rearrangement links TRBV6-5 to TRBJ2-7; no clear D gene. The CDR3 runs 13 residues. CDR1 and CDR2 (germline): MNHEY, SVGAGI. Deletions cut 0 bases from V and 3 bases from J, with 6 bases between. CDR3 DNA sequence: TGTGCCAGCAGTTACTCGGTTCTCTACGAGCAGTACTTC. This translates into CASSYSVLYEQYF.

The rearrangement links TRBV5-1 to TRBJ1-5, with 7 bases that match TRBD1. The germline CDR1 and CDR2 sequences are SGHRS and YFSETQ. V was pared by 5 bases and J by 2 bases, with 4 bases of the junction left unmatched. CDR3 length: 14 residues. Here the CDR3 DNA reads TGCGCCAGCAGACCCGACAGGGGCAATCAGCCCCAGCATTTT. This gives the protein CASRPDRGNQPQHF.

This chain joins TRBV5-5 and TRBJ2-7, with D possibly being TRBD1 (6 bases). Germline V CDR1 and CDR2: SGHKS, YYEKEE (reference sequence). The CDR3 has 16 residues. Trimming cost V 4 bases and J 6 bases, with 23 bases left between them. The chain's CDR3 is CASSILNRVGVGEQYF. DNA of the CDR3: TGTGCCAGCAGCATTCTTAACAGGGTCGGGGTAGGCGAGCAGTACTTC.

This chain uses TRBV7-9 with TRBJ2-7, with D perhaps assigned TRBD1 or TRBD2 (5 bases each). Trimming took off 4 bases at V and 6 bases at J, with 10 bases between the two ends. This CDR3 comprises 12 residues. Germline V gives CDR1 SEHNR, CDR2 FQNEAQ (reference sequence). For the CDR3, the DNA is TGTGCCAGCAGCTCGGGACCCCTCGAGCAGTACTTC. This translates into CASSSGPLEQYF.